The source of this T cell receptor (beta chain) is a study of T cell responses to AZD1222 COVID-19 vaccine. The CDR3 has 17 residues. Germline V lookup: CDR1 MDHEN, CDR2 SYDVKM. Trimming took off 4 bases at V and 8 bases at J, with 23 bases between the two ends. Generated by immunoSEQ multiplex PCR, the TCRdb table keeps only in-frame clones and is missing some. The sample contains approximately 120,000 clones, approximately 91% of which appear only once. The chain has TRBV28 and TRBJ2-2, with unresolved D. The TCR comes from an adult who received the AZD1222 COVID-19 vaccine. The source material was peripheral blood, sampled 28 days after the second AZD1222 dose. CDR3 nucleotide sequence: TGTGCCAGCAGTTCGCCCCCCGGACGAACTGGGCGAGGGGAGCTGTTTTTT. It is translated as CASSSPPGRTGRGELFF.